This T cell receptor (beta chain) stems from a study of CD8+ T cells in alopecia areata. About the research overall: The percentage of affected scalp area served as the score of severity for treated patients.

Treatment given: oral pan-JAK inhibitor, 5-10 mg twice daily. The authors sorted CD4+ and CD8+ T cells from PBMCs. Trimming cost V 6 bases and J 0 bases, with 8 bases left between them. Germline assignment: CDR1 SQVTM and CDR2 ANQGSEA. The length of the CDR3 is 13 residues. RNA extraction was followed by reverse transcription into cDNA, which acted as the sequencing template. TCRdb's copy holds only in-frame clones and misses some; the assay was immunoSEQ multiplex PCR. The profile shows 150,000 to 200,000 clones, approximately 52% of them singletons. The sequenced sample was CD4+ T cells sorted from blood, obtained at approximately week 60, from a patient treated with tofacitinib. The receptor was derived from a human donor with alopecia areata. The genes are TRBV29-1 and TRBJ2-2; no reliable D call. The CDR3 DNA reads TGCAGCGTCAGACCGGCGAACACCGGGGAGCTGTTTTTT. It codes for CSVRPANTGELFF.